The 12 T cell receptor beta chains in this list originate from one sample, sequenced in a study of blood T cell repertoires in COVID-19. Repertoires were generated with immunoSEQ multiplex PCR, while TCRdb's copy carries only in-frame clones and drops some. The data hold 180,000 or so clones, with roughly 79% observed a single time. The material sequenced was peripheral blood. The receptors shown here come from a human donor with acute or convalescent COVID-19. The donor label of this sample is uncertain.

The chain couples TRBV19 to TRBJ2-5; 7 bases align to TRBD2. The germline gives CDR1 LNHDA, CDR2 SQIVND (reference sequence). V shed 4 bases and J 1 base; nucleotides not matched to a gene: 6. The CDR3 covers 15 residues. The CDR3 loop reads CASSRRREGQETQYF. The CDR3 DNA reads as TGTGCCAGTAGTAGGCGGAGGGAGGGCCAAGAGACCCAGTACTTC.

This CDR3 is CASSLQQLTNEKLFF. The CDR3 DNA sequence: TGTGCCAGCAGCCTCCAACAGCTAACTAATGAAAAACTGTTTTTT. The chain has TRBV7-3 and TRBJ1-4; unclear D gene. The germline V and J ends were trimmed by 5 bases and 1 base, with 11 bases remaining between them. CDR1 and CDR2 from the germline V gene are SGHTA and FQGTGA. The CDR3 has 15 amino acids.

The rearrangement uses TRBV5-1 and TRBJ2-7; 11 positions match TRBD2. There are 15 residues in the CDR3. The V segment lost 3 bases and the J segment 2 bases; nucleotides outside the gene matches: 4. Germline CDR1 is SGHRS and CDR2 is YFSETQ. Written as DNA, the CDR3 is TGCGCCAGCAGCTCGCTAGCGGGAGGTACCTACGAGCAGTACTTC. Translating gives CASSSLAGGTYEQYF.

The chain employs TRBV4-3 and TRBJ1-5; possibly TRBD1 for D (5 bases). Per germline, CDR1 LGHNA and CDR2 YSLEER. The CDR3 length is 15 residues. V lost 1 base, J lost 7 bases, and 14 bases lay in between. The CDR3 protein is CASSQARGSGQPQHF. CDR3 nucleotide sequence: TGCGCCAGCAGCCAAGCCCGGGGGAGCGGGCAGCCCCAGCATTTT.

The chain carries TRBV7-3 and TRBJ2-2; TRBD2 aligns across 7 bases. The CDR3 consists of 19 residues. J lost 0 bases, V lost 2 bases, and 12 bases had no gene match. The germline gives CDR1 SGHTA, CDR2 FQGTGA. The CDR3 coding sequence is TGTGCCAGCAGCTTAGGGGTTAGAGGCGGGGGAACGAACACCGGGGAGCTGTTTTTT. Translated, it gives CASSLGVRGGGTNTGELFF.

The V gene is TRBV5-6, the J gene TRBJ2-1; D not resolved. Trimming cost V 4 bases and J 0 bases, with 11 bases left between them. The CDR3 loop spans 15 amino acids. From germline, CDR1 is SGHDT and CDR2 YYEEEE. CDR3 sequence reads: CASSIRLSSYNEQFF. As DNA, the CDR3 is TGTGCCAGCAGCATCCGACTTAGCTCCTACAATGAGCAGTTCTTC.

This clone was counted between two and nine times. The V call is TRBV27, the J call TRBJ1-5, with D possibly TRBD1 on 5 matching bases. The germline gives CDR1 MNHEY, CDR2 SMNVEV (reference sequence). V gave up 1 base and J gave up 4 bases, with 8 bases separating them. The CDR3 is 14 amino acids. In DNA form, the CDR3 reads TGTGCCAGCAGTTTATGGAGGGGAAATCAGCCCCAGCATTTT. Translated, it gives CASSLWRGNQPQHF.

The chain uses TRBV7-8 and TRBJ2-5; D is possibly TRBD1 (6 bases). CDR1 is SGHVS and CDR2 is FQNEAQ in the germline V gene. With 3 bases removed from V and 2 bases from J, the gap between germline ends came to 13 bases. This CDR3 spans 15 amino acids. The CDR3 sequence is CASSLSWTAQETQYF. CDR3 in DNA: TGTGCCAGCAGCTTGAGTTGGACAGCGCAAGAGACCCAGTACTTC.

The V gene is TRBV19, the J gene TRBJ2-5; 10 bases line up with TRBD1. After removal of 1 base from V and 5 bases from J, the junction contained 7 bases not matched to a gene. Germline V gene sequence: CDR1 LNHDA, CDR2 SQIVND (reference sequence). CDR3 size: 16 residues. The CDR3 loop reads CASSIVPGQGKETQYF. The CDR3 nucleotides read TGTGCCAGTAGTATAGTTCCGGGACAGGGGAAGGAGACCCAGTACTTC.

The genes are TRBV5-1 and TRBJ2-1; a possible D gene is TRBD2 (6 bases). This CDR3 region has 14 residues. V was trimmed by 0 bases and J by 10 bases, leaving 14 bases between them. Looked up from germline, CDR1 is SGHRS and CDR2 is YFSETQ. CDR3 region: CASSLATTGEEQFF. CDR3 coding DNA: TGCGCCAGCAGCTTGGCTACGACGGGAGAGGAGCAGTTCTTC.

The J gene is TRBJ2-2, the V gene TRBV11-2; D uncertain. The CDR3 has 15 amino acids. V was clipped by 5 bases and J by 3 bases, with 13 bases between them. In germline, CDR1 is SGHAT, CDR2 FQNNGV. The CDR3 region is CASSPRALDTGELFF. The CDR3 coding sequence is TGTGCCAGCAGCCCGAGAGCGCTTGACACCGGGGAGCTGTTTTTT.

CDR3 bases: TGTGCCAGCAGTTACAAAAGGGACAGCTCCAATCAGCCCCAGCATTTT. Translating gives CASSYKRDSSNQPQHF. V and J are TRBV6-6 and TRBJ1-5; 7 bases are shared with TRBD1. The germline CDR1 and CDR2 sequences are MNHNY and SVGAGI (reference sequence). The V segment lost 2 bases and the J segment 3 bases; nucleotides outside the gene matches: 7. This CDR3 comprises 16 residues.